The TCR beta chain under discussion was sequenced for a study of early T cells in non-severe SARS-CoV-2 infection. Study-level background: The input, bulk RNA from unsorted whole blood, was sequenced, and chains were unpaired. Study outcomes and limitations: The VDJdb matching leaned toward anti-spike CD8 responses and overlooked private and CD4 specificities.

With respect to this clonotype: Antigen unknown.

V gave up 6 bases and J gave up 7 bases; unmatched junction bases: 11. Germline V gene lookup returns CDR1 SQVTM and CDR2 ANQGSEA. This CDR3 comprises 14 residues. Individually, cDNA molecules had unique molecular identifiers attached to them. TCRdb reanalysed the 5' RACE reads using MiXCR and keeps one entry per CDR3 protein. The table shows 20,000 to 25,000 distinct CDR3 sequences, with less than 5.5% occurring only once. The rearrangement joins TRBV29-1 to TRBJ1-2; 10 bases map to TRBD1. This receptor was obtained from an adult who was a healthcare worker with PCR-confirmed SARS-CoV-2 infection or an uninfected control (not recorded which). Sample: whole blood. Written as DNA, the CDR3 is TGCAGCGTCCCCGAAGACAGGGGGCGGGGTGGCTACACCTTC. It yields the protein CSVPEDRGRGGYTF. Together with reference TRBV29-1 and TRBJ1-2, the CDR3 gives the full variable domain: SAVISQKPSRDICQRGTSLTIQCQVDSQVTMMFWYRQQPGQSLTLIATANQGSEATYESGFVIDKFPISRPNLTFSTLTVSNMSPEDSSIYLCSVPEDRGRGGYTFGSGTRLTVV.